The 14 T cell receptor beta chains below were found in one sample sequenced in a study of blood T cell repertoires in COVID-19. Sequencing was performed with immunoSEQ multiplex PCR; in TCRdb, only in-frame clones are kept and a portion is missing. The profile shows about 120,000 clones, roughly 76% of them singletons. Specimen: peripheral blood. The origin of the receptors is a human donor in a cohort sampled during active COVID-19.

This clone was counted between two and nine times. The chain uses TRBV2 and TRBJ1-5; 7 positions match TRBD1. The CDR3 runs 15 residues. From germline, CDR1 is SNHLY and CDR2 FYNNEI. V shed 1 base, J shed 3 bases, and the junction held 3 bases outside the gene matches. DNA for the CDR3: TGTGCCAGCAGTGAAGTCAGGGGGGACAATCAGCCCCAGCATTTT. Translation: CASSEVRGDNQPQHF.

This chain's CDR3 is CASRGQGAGNTIYF. DNA for the CDR3: TGTGCCAGCAGGGGACAGGGGGCCGGAAACACCATATATTTT. The genes are TRBV3-1 (or the pseudogene TRBV3-2) and TRBJ1-3, with 12 bases that match TRBD1. With V trimmed by 6 bases and J by 4 bases, 1 base remained unmatched. In germline, CDR1 is LGHDT, CDR2 YNNKEL (reference sequence). The CDR3 loop spans 14 amino acids.

This clone was found once. This chain's CDR3 is CASSVGPLTEQYF. The CDR3 coding sequence is TGTGCCAGCAGCGTAGGTCCTCTGACAGAGCAGTACTTC. The genes are TRBV9 and TRBJ2-7; no clear D gene. Trimming removed 0 bases from V and 7 bases from J, with 11 bases in between. The germline gives CDR1 SGDLS, CDR2 YYNGEE. The CDR3 is made up of 13 amino acids.

The gene calls are TRBV7-8 and TRBJ2-1; D gene unclear. CDR1 is SGHVS, CDR2 FQNEAQ, per germline. There are 13 residues in the CDR3. V was clipped by 2 bases and J by 7 bases, with 9 bases between them. Here the CDR3 reads CASSLTRLNEQFF. CDR3 bases: TGTGCCAGCAGCTTAACCAGGTTGAATGAGCAGTTCTTC. The full variable domain, in which reference TRBV7-8 and TRBJ2-1 provide the parts outside the CDR3, is GAGVSQSPRYKVAKRGQDVALRCDPISGHVSLFWYQQALGQGPEFLTYFQNEAQLDKSGLPSDRFFAERPEGSVSTLKIQRTQQEDSAVYLCASSLTRLNEQFFGPGTRLTVL.

The chain recombines TRBV5-6 with TRBJ2-5; a possible D gene is TRBD1 (6 bases). Germline V lookup: CDR1 SGHDT, CDR2 YYEEEE. The CDR3 length is 15 residues. Deletions cut 3 bases from V and 4 bases from J, with 16 bases between. CDR3 region: CASSWGRLSPETQYF. DNA of the CDR3: TGTGCCAGCAGCTGGGGGCGTTTGTCCCCAGAGACCCAGTACTTC.

A few counts support this clone. The chain links TRBV2 to TRBJ2-7; 7 bases map to TRBD1. This CDR3 spans 12 amino acids. The J segment lost 6 bases and the V segment lost 5 bases, leaving 4 bases of the junction unmatched. The germline V gene encodes CDR1 SNHLY and CDR2 FYNNEI. The chain's CDR3 is CASSSTGVEQYF. The CDR3 nucleotides read TGTGCCAGCAGTTCAACAGGGGTCGAGCAGTACTTC.

V is TRBV6-6 and J is TRBJ1-4; TRBD1 matches at 8 bases. Trimming cost V 7 bases and J 0 bases; bases outside gene matches: 4. Germline V CDR1 and CDR2: MNHNY, SVGAGI (reference sequence). This CDR3 is 15 amino acids long. The CDR3 DNA reads as TGTGCCAGCAACAGGGGGTCAGCAACTAATGAAAAACTGTTTTTT. It specifies CASNRGSATNEKLFF.

The chain carries TRBV7-8 and TRBJ2-1; D is possibly TRBD1 (5 bases). This CDR3 has 16 residues. Trimming removed 1 base from V and 4 bases from J, with 14 bases in between. Germline CDR1 reads SGHVS; CDR2 reads FQNEAQ. The CDR3 sequence: CASSLVLGAVYNEQFF. The CDR3 DNA sequence: TGTGCCAGCAGCTTAGTGTTAGGGGCGGTGTACAATGAGCAGTTCTTC.

V gene TRBV28 combines with J gene TRBJ2-7, with 7 bases identical to TRBD1. Germline CDR1 is MDHEN and CDR2 is SYDVKM. V was clipped by 5 bases and J by 6 bases; unmatched bases: 4. The CDR3 extends over 12 amino acids. This chain's CDR3 is CASSRQGLEQYF. The CDR3, as DNA: TGTGCCAGCAGTCGACAGGGTCTCGAGCAGTACTTC.

This chain connects TRBV19 to TRBJ2-7, with 10 bases that match TRBD2. V gave up 3 bases and J gave up 6 bases; unmatched junction bases: 11. The CDR3 is 16 amino acids. Germline assignment: CDR1 LNHDA and CDR2 SQIVND (reference sequence). CDR3 amino acids: CASSMGSGRALGEQYF. DNA of the CDR3: TGTGCCAGTAGTATGGGAAGCGGGAGGGCCTTGGGCGAGCAGTACTTC.

The chain has TRBV7-9 and TRBJ2-7, with 12 nucleotides matching TRBD2. The length of the CDR3 is 15 residues. CDR1 is SEHNR and CDR2 is FQNEAQ in the germline V gene (reference sequence). V shed 2 bases, J shed 1 base, and the junction held 0 bases outside the gene matches. The CDR3 sequence is CASSLLAGGSYEQYF. As DNA, the CDR3 is TGTGCCAGCAGCTTACTAGCGGGAGGGTCCTACGAGCAGTACTTC.

Regarding this clone: Other DNA sequences in the sample encode the same CDR3. The genes are TRBV7-6 and TRBJ2-5; D is perhaps TRBD2 (6 bases). CDR3 length: 12 amino acids. Germline V gene lookup returns CDR1 SGHVS and CDR2 FNYEAQ. V lost 4 bases, J lost 4 bases, and 7 bases lay in between. The CDR3 reads CASSSRGETQYF. CDR3 coding DNA: TGTGCCAGCAGCTCGCGGGGAGAGACCCAGTACTTC.

The rearrangement joins TRBV19 to TRBJ2-5, with 11 nucleotides matching TRBD2. The CDR3 extends over 18 amino acids. CDR1 LNHDA and CDR2 SQIVND come from the germline V gene (reference sequence). Trimming took 5 bases from V and 2 from J; bases not matched to a gene: 13. The CDR3 DNA is TGTGCCAGTAGTCCCCTCCCGTTGACTAGCGGGGTACAAGAGACCCAGTACTTC. Amino acids: CASSPLPLTSGVQETQYF. Together with reference TRBV19 and TRBJ2-5, the CDR3 gives the full variable domain: DGGITQSPKYLFRKEGQNVTLSCEQNLNHDAMYWYRQDPGQGLRLIYYSQIVNDFQKGDIAEGYSVSREKKESFPLTVTSAQKNPTAFYLCASSPLPLTSGVQETQYFGPGTRLLVL.

This clone was recorded at least ten times. J is TRBJ1-2 and V is TRBV18; D is possibly TRBD1 (5 bases). Germline lookup yields CDR1 KGHSH and CDR2 LQKENI. The CDR3 sequence is 14 residues long. Trimming pared 6 bases from V and 6 bases from J, leaving 17 bases between. The CDR3 loop reads CASSPAGRSDGYTF. The CDR3 DNA reads as TGTGCCAGCTCGCCCGCAGGGCGATCTGATGGCTACACCTTC.